This T cell receptor (beta chain) was obtained from a study of spatial heterogeneity in lung cancer. Germline assignment: CDR1 SGHTA and CDR2 FQGNSA. The CDR3 contains 13 residues. Trimming shortened V by 1 base and J by 5 bases, and 6 bases separated the two germline ends. Each CDR3 protein is one row after TCRdb ran MiXCR on the 5' RACE reads. This sample has about 27,000 distinct CDR3 sequences, with under 8.5% found just once. This clonotype occurred a few times. The antigen remains unidentified. Time point given: sample taken at primary tumor resection. Study observations and caveats: Counts of expanded intratumoral alpha and beta TCRs tracked tumor mutation counts.

This specimen was lung tumor tissue, taken at surgery. The genes are TRBV7-2 and TRBJ1-5, with D hard to call. The clonotype originates from a male donor with early-stage non-small cell lung cancer. The chain's CDR3 is CASSLGSYQPQHF. The CDR3 DNA follows: TGTGCCAGCAGCTTAGGGAGTTATCAGCCCCAGCATTTT.